This T cell receptor (beta chain) is drawn from a study of blood T cells in healthy people across ages. Combining a sample-barcoded 5' primer with a J-beta primer mix, a second PCR ran for roughly 6 to 12 cycles. Tagging of each cDNA molecule was performed by a template-switch adaptor with 12 random nucleotides. TCRdb reprocessed the 5' RACE reads via MiXCR and lists one record per CDR3 protein. The sample includes about 1.4 million distinct CDR3 sequences, approximately 60% seen only once; the top ten take over 5.5%. The table lists this clonotype with a few counts. Its antigen is as yet unknown. General study points: Whereas aged donors had fewer naive CD4+ cells, long-lived donors had more of them and higher diversity.

Germline V gene data show CDR1 as MNHEY and CDR2 as SMNVEV (reference sequence). The CDR3 extends over 18 amino acids. Deletions cut 6 bases from V and 0 bases from J, with 21 bases between. The sequence was collected from a man aged 18 to 30 in good health. Sequencing used blood. The chain couples TRBV27 to TRBJ2-4, with D tentatively TRBD1 (6 bases). CDR3 in amino acids: CASRPTGTHLLAKNIQYF. DNA for the CDR3: TGTGCCAGCAGACCCACCGGGACACACTTACTAGCCAAAAACATTCAGTACTTC.